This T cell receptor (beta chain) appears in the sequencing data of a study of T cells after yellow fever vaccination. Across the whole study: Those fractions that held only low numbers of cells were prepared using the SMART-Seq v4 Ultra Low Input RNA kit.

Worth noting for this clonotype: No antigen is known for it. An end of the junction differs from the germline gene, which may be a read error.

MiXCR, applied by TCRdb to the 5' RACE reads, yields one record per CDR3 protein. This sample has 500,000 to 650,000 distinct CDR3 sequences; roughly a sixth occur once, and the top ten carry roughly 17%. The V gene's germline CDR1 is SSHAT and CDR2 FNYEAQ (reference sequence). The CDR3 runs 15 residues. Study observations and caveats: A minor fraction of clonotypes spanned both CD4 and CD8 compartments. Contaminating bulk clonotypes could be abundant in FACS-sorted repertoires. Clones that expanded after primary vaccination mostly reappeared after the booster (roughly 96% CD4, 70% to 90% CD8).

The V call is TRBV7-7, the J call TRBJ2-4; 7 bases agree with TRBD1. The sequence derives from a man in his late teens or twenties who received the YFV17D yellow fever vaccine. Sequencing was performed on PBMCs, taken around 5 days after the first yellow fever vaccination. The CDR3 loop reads CASSEKRGRKNIQYF. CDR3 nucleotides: TGTGCTAGCAGCGAGAAAAGGGGGCGGAAAAACATTCAGTACTTC.